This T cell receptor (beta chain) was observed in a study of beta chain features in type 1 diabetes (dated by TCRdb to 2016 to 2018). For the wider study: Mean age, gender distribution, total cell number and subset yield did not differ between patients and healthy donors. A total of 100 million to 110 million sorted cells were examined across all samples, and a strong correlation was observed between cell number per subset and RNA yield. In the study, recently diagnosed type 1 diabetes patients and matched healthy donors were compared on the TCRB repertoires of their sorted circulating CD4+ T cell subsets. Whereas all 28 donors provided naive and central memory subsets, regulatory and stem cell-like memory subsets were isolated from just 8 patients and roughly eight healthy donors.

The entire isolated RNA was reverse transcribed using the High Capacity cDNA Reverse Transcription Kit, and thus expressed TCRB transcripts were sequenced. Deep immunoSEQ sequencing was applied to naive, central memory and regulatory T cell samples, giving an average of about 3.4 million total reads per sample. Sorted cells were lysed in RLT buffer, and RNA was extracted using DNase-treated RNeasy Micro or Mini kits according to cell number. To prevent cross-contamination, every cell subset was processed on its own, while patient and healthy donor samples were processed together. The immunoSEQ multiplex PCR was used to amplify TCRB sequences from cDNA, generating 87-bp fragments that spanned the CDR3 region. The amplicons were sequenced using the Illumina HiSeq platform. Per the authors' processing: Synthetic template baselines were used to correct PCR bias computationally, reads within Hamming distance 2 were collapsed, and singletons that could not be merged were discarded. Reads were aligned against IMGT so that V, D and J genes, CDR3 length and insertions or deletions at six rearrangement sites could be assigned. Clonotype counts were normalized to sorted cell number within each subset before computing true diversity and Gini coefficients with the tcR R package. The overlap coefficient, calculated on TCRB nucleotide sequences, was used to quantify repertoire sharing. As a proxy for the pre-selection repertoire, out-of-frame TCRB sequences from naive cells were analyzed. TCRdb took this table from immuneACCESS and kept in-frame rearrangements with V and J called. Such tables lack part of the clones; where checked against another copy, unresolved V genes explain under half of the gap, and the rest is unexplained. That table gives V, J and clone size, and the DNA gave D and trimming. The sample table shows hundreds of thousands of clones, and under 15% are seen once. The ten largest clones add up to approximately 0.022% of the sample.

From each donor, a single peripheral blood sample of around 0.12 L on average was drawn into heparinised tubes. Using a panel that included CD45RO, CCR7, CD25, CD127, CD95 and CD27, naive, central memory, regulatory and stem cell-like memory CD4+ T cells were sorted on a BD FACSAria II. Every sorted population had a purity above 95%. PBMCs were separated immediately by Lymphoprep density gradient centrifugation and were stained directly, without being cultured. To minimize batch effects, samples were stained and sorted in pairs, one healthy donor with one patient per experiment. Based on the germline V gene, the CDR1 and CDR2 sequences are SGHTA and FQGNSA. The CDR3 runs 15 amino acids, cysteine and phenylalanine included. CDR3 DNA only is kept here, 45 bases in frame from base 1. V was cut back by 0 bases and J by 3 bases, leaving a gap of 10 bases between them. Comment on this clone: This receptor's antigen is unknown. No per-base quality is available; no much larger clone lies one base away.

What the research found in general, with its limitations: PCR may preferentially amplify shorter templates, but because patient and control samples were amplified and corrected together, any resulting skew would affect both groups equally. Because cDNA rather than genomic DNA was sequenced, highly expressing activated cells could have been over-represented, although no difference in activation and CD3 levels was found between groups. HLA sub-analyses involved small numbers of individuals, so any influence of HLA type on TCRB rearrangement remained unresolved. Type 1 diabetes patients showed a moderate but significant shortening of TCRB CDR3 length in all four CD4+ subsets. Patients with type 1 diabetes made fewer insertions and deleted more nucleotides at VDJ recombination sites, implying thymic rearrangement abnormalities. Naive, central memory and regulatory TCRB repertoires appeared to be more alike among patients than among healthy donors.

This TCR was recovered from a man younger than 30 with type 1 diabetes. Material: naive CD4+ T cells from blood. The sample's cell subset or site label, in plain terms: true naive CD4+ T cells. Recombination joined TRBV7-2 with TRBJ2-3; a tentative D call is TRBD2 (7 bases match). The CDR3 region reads CASSLAGGRTDTQYF. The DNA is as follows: TGTGCCAGCAGCTTAGCGGGGGGGCGTACAGATACGCAGTATTTT.